A single sample gave rise to the 9 T cell receptor beta chains below, sequenced in a study of cytomegalovirus exposure and HLA in healthy donors. Primers: 60 Vbeta forward and 13 Jbeta reverse. Generated by immunoSEQ multiplex PCR, the TCRdb table keeps only in-frame clones and is missing some. Here the sample spans more than 65,000 clones, 76% being singletons. The sequencing input was PBMCs. The receptor set was obtained from a man aged 40-50 years in good health and CMV-seronegative.

As to this clone: A junction end diverges from the germline sequence, so it may reflect a read error. The chain carries TRBV5-1 and TRBJ1-2; no reliable D call. Germline V gene lookup returns CDR1 SGHRS and CDR2 YFSETQ. The CDR3 is 13 amino acids. CDR3 coding DNA: TGCGTCAGCAGCTTGGATTCGGGATATCGCTACACCTTC. This encodes CVSSLDSGYRYTF.

The table lists this clone with a few counts. The chain couples TRBV6-1 to TRBJ2-1; 8 bases fit TRBD2. From germline, CDR1 is MNHNS and CDR2 SASEGT. The CDR3 runs to 16 residues. Trimming cost V 1 base and J 2 bases; bases outside gene matches: 4. The CDR3 reads CASSEEDGGAYNEQFF. CDR3 nucleotides: TGTGCCAGCAGTGAAGAAGACGGGGGGGCCTACAATGAGCAGTTCTTC.

The chain uses TRBV6-5 and TRBJ2-1; 9 positions match TRBD1. V was pared by 5 bases and J by 4 bases, with 6 bases of the junction left unmatched. Germline V gene data show CDR1 as MNHEY and CDR2 as SVGAGI. This CDR3 contains 15 residues. The CDR3, as DNA: TGTGCCAGCAGTGCCGGACAGGGGACATACAATGAGCAGTTCTTC. This sequence encodes CASSAGQGTYNEQFF.

The chain uses TRBV28 and TRBJ1-2; perhaps TRBD1 as D (6 bases). The CDR3 is made up of 11 amino acids. Trimming took 9 bases from V and 7 from J, leaving 12 bases between them. CDR1 MDHEN and CDR2 SYDVKM come from the germline V gene. CDR3 amino acids: CASRTGFGYTF. The CDR3 DNA sequence: TGTGCCAGTAGAACAGGGTTTGGCTACACCTTC.

This clone was seen only a few times. This chain uses TRBV6-1 with TRBJ1-1; TRBD1 is a possible D gene (6 bases). Trimming stripped 4 bases from V and 1 base from J, with 10 bases between. From germline, CDR1 is MNHNS and CDR2 SASEGT. The CDR3 has 14 amino acids. CDR3 in amino acids: CASSARGSNTEAFF. The CDR3, as DNA: TGTGCCAGCAGTGCCAGGGGTTCGAACACTGAAGCTTTCTTT.

This clone was seen only a few times. J is TRBJ1-6 and V is TRBV6-5, with D possibly TRBD1 on 6 matching bases. Trimming removed 4 bases at V and 10 bases at J, with 20 bases between. Germline CDR1 reads MNHEY; CDR2 reads SVGAGI. CDR3 length: 16 amino acids. CDR3 bases: TGTGCCAGCAGTTTGGGACATCCCCGGCCCCACTCACCCCTCCACTTT. It encodes CASSLGHPRPHSPLHF.

The chain combines TRBV7-7 with TRBJ2-7; D is ambiguous. From germline, CDR1 is SSHAT and CDR2 FNYEAQ (reference sequence). Trimming pared 3 bases from V and 3 bases from J, leaving 9 bases between. The CDR3 loop spans 13 amino acids. The CDR3 DNA reads as TGTGCCAGCAGCTTGAACAGCAACTACGAGCAGTACTTC. This sequence encodes CASSLNSNYEQYF.

The CDR3 reads CASSRLESGAQHF. In DNA, the CDR3 is TGTGCCAGCAGCCGCCTTGAGAGCGGCGCCCAGCATTTT. This chain uses TRBV7-9 with TRBJ1-5, with unresolved D. Germline V gene sequence: CDR1 SEHNR, CDR2 FQNEAQ (reference sequence). V was trimmed by 5 bases and J by 11 bases, leaving 16 bases between them. This CDR3 is built from 13 residues.

This rearrangement joins TRBV5-8 to TRBJ2-3; TRBD1 might be the D (5 bases). Germline V gives CDR1 SGHTS, CDR2 YDEGEE. This CDR3 region has 14 residues. V lost 1 base and J 1 base, leaving 7 bases between the germline ends. The CDR3 spells CASSLLGRTDTQYF. The CDR3 DNA reads TGTGCCAGCAGCTTGCTGGGGCGCACAGATACGCAGTATTTT.